A single sample gave rise to the 24 T cell receptor beta chains below, sequenced in a study of T cells after yellow fever vaccination. TCRdb passed the 5' RACE reads through MiXCR, listing each CDR3 protein once. The sample includes 500,000 to 650,000 distinct CDR3 sequences, 9% to 15% of them seen just once. This sample comprised PBMCs, obtained on the day of the yellow fever booster vaccination. These receptors came from a man aged 30 to 39 who received the YFV17D yellow fever vaccine.

The rearrangement links TRBV7-9 to TRBJ2-1; the D is unclear. CDR1 and CDR2 (germline): SEHNR, FQNEAQ (reference sequence). CDR3 length: 12 residues. Trimming left V 4 bases short and J 6 bases short, with 7 bases between. CDR3 coding DNA: TGTGCCAGCAGCTACCTTACCAATGAGCAGTTCTTC. This translates into CASSYLTNEQFF.

This clonotype appeared a few times. CDR3 sequence reads: CASSLAGTSKGNEQFF. The DNA of the CDR3 is TGTGCCAGCAGCCTAGCTGGGACTAGCAAAGGGAATGAGCAGTTCTTC. V and J are TRBV11-3 and TRBJ2-1; TRBD2 agrees at 9 bases. The CDR3 length is 16 residues. Germline CDR1 and CDR2: SGHNT and YENEEA. V shed 5 bases, J shed 7 bases, and the junction held 12 bases outside the gene matches.

The chain carries TRBV29-1 and TRBJ2-1; possibly TRBD1 for D (6 bases). V was cut by 5 bases and J by 0 bases, with 8 bases left in between. The germline gives CDR1 SQVTM, CDR2 ANQGSEA. The CDR3 consists of 13 residues. CDR3 in amino acids: CSVTGSSYNEQFF. CDR3 sequence (DNA): TGCAGCGTTACAGGGAGCTCCTACAATGAGCAGTTCTTC.

The chain uses TRBV18 and TRBJ2-7, with D perhaps given as TRBD1 or TRBD2 (5 bases each). Germline V gene sequence: CDR1 KGHSH, CDR2 LQKENI. The CDR3 length is 15 residues. Trimming pared 5 bases from V and 1 base from J, leaving 15 bases between. Written as DNA, the CDR3 is TGTGCCAGCTCAGGGGCGTTTGGGGGTTCCTACGAGCAGTACTTC. Encoded protein: CASSGAFGGSYEQYF.

V gene TRBV7-8 combines with J gene TRBJ2-5, with 7 bases matching TRBD1. The ends lost 3 bases at V and 5 bases at J; junction bases unmatched: 12. CDR3 length equals 16 residues. Germline CDR1 reads SGHVS; CDR2 reads FQNEAQ. CDR3 DNA sequence: TGTGCCAGCAGCTTTATGACAGGGAAGGCCAGGGAGACCCAGTACTTC. This codes for CASSFMTGKARETQYF.

This clonotype was counted ten times or more. The chain joins TRBV7-2 to TRBJ2-1; D is unresolved. The CDR3 loop spans 14 amino acids. V was shortened by 1 base and J by 1 base, with 5 bases between the two germline ends. Germline-derived CDR1 and CDR2 are SGHTA and FQGNSA. CDR3 nucleotides: TGTGCCAGCAGCTTAGGGGTATCCTACAATGAGCAGTTCTTC. It encodes CASSLGVSYNEQFF.

The CDR3, as DNA: TGTGCCAGCAGCGTAGAGCTCGGGAGAGCGGGTAATGAGCAGTTCTTC. Translation gives CASSVELGRAGNEQFF. The chain is built from TRBV9 and TRBJ2-1; D perhaps matches TRBD2 (6 bases). The CDR3 is 16 residues long. Trimming removed 0 bases from V and 7 bases from J, with 17 bases in between. Germline V gene sequence: CDR1 SGDLS, CDR2 YYNGEE.

This clonotype was observed a few times. The chain couples TRBV12-3 or TRBV12-4 to TRBJ1-1; D is ambiguous. V dropped 3 bases and J dropped 6 bases, with 11 bases sitting between them. The CDR3 runs to 13 residues. The CDR3 coding sequence is TGTGCCAGCAGTTTTCGAAGCGTGGCTGAAGCTTTCTTT. It encodes CASSFRSVAEAFF.

This clonotype was recorded at least ten times. This CDR3 reads CASSLSGRRETQYF. Here the CDR3 DNA reads TGTGCCAGCAGTTTGTCTGGTCGTCGGGAGACCCAGTACTTC. This chain connects TRBV28 to TRBJ2-5; D not certain. The V end was cut by 3 bases, the J end by 5 bases, with 13 bases between. Germline V gene sequence: CDR1 MDHEN, CDR2 SYDVKM. There are 14 residues in the CDR3.

This clonotype came up a few times. The V gene is TRBV11-2, the J gene TRBJ2-1, with no clear D. Germline lookup yields CDR1 SGHAT and CDR2 FQNNGV. V was trimmed by 1 base and J by 9 bases, leaving 10 bases between them. The CDR3 totals 13 residues. The CDR3 DNA is TGTGCCAGCAGCTTAGGGGCTTATAGTGAGCAGTTCTTC. Protein product: CASSLGAYSEQFF.

This clonotype has a handful of counts. The chain carries TRBV6-5 and TRBJ2-2, with D maybe TRBD2 (6 bases). Trimming stripped 3 bases from V and 3 bases from J, with 11 bases between. The CDR3 covers 15 residues. Germline V gene lookup returns CDR1 MNHEY and CDR2 SVGAGI. Here the CDR3 reads CASSYKGTHTGELFF. The CDR3 region has the DNA TGTGCCAGCAGTTATAAGGGGACTCACACCGGGGAGCTGTTTTTT.

This chain joins TRBV6-1 and TRBJ1-5, with D tentatively TRBD1 (5 bases). The length of the CDR3 is 15 residues. Trimming pared 6 bases from V and 4 bases from J, leaving 16 bases between. Germline V gene data show CDR1 as MNHNS and CDR2 as SASEGT. Here the CDR3 reads CASSPPQGPNQPQHF. The CDR3 nucleotides are TGTGCCAGCAGCCCGCCCCAGGGTCCGAATCAGCCCCAGCATTTT.

The sample holds a few counts of this clonotype. The chain carries TRBV12-3 or TRBV12-4 and TRBJ2-7; D remains unclear. Between the trimmed V and J ends, which lost 6 bases and 7 bases, there was a span of 16 bases. The CDR3 is made up of 13 amino acids. The CDR3 reads CASSTPGLWEQYF. The CDR3 DNA is TGTGCCAGCAGCACCCCCGGCCTTTGGGAGCAGTACTTC.

This clonotype was observed a few times. The V and J genes are TRBV4-3 and TRBJ2-1; TRBD2 agrees at 8 bases. V dropped 3 bases and J dropped 0; count of bases not matched to a gene: 4. Germline-derived CDR1 and CDR2 are LGHNA and YSLEER. The CDR3 has 16 residues. The CDR3 is CASSQSGTSSYNEQFF. CDR3 in DNA: TGCGCCAGCAGCCAGTCCGGGACTAGCTCCTACAATGAGCAGTTCTTC.

Here the CDR3 reads CASSWEATRVETQYF. DNA of the CDR3: TGTGCCAGCAGCTGGGAAGCGACTAGGGTAGAGACCCAGTACTTC. The J gene is TRBJ2-5, the V gene TRBV5-5; D is perhaps TRBD2 (6 bases). V lost 3 bases, J lost 4 bases, and 16 bases lay in between. Germline lookup yields CDR1 SGHKS and CDR2 YYEKEE (reference sequence). The CDR3 is 15 residues long. The full variable domain, rest sourced from reference TRBV5-5 and TRBJ2-5, is DAGVTQSPTHLIKTRGQQVTLRCSPISGHKSVSWYQQVLGQGPQFIFQYYEKEERGRGNFPDRFSARQFPNYSSELNVNALLLGDSALYLCASSWEATRVETQYFGPGTRLLVL.

CDR3: CAWSQVEGAEQFF. The CDR3 coding sequence is TGTGCCTGGAGTCAAGTCGAGGGAGCTGAGCAGTTCTTC. The V gene is TRBV30, the J gene TRBJ2-1, with D tentatively TRBD2 (5 bases). This CDR3 spans 13 amino acids. Germline values: CDR1 GTSNPN, CDR2 SVGIG (reference sequence). V was trimmed by 2 bases and J by 9 bases, leaving 14 bases between them. Variable domain in full (rest from reference TRBV30 and TRBJ2-1): SQTIHQWPATLVQPVGSPLSLECTVEGTSNPNLYWYRQAAGRGLQLLFYSVGIGQISSEVPQNLSASRPQDRQFILSSKKLLLSDSGFYLCAWSQVEGAEQFFGPGTRLTVL.

The V and J genes are TRBV7-2 and TRBJ2-7, with 13 bases aligning to TRBD2. The CDR3 sequence is 15 residues long. The germline V gene has CDR1 SGHTA and CDR2 FQGNSA. V shed 4 bases and J 7 bases; nucleotides not matched to a gene: 7. The CDR3 DNA is TGTGCCAGCAGCTCCGGACTAGCGGGAGAAAAAGAGCAGTACTTC. This gives the protein CASSSGLAGEKEQYF.

This clonotype was observed a handful of times. This sequence joins TRBV15 and TRBJ2-5; the D is unclear. The germline V and J ends were trimmed by 0 bases and 5 bases, with 7 bases remaining between them. Germline V gives CDR1 LNHNV, CDR2 YYDKDF (reference sequence). This CDR3 contains 13 residues. The CDR3 here is CATSRDRWETQYF. In DNA, the CDR3 is TGTGCCACCAGCAGAGACCGTTGGGAGACCCAGTACTTC.

V and J are TRBV20-1 and TRBJ2-3; D unclear. Trimming shortened V by 3 bases and J by 6 bases, and 4 bases separated the two germline ends. The CDR3 consists of 10 residues. The germline CDR1 and CDR2 sequences are DFQATT and SNEGSKA (reference sequence). CDR3 DNA sequence: TGCAGTGCTAGGGCGGATACGCAGTATTTT. Its protein product is CSARADTQYF.

The sample holds a few counts of this clonotype. The chain links TRBV5-5 to TRBJ2-5; a weak D match, TRBD1 (6 bases). Between the trimmed V and J ends, which lost 0 bases and 5 bases, there was a span of 11 bases. Germline V lookup: CDR1 SGHKS, CDR2 YYEKEE (reference sequence). The CDR3 consists of 14 residues. The CDR3 bases are TGTGCCAGCAGCTTGGATGGGGGCCCTGAGACCCAGTACTTC. Translating gives CASSLDGGPETQYF.

The chain recombines TRBV12-3 or TRBV12-4 with TRBJ1-5, with D possibly being TRBD1 (6 bases). Trimming cost V 5 bases and J 3 bases, with 14 bases left between them. There are 15 residues in the CDR3. CDR3 coding DNA: TGTGCCAGCAGTCCGGGTTGGGGGCCCAATCAGCCCCAGCATTTT. This translates into CASSPGWGPNQPQHF.

The chain is built from TRBV12-3 or TRBV12-4 and TRBJ1-1; TRBD1 matches 8 bases. The CDR3 spans 14 residues. After removal of 5 bases from V and 6 bases from J, the junction contained 8 bases not matched to a gene. DNA for the CDR3: TGTGCCAGCAGTCCCACAGGGGGAAGGGCTGAAGCTTTCTTT. This sequence encodes CASSPTGGRAEAFF.

The chain joins TRBV10-1 to TRBJ2-3; 15 nucleotides match TRBD2. The CDR3 sequence is 19 residues long. Germline V lookup: CDR1 WNHNN, CDR2 SYGVQD (reference sequence). Trimming at V came to 0 bases and at J to 5 bases, leaving 9 bases not matched to a gene. The CDR3 bases are TGCGCCAGCAGTGAGTCGGTCTCCGGGACTAGCGGGAGGCGAGATACGCAGTATTTT. Amino acids: CASSESVSGTSGRRDTQYF.

This clonotype was picked up a small number of times. The rearrangement uses TRBV7-2 and TRBJ2-7; 8 bases line up with TRBD1. V shed 5 bases, J shed 6 bases, and the junction held 9 bases outside the gene matches. The length of the CDR3 is 14 residues. Germline V lookup: CDR1 SGHTA, CDR2 FQGNSA. CDR3 in DNA: TGTGCCAGCAGCCCGGACAGGGTAAGAGGCGAGCAGTACTTC. Translation: CASSPDRVRGEQYF.